The 30 T cell receptor beta chains presented below share a single source sample, sequenced in a study of cytomegalovirus exposure and HLA in healthy donors. Libraries were prepared by immunoSEQ multiplex PCR; TCRdb keeps only in-frame clonotypes and omits some of them. The sample lists about 240,000 clones; approximately 87% were seen once. Sequenced: PBMCs. The receptors stem from a man in his late teens or twenties in good health and CMV-seronegative.

A word on this clone: At one boundary the junction diverges from the germline segment, which might be a read error. The V and J genes are TRBV9 and TRBJ1-1; D ambiguous. This CDR3 contains 14 residues. Germline V lookup: CDR1 SGDLS, CDR2 YYNGEE. The CDR3 sequence: CASSVSPENPEAFF. CDR3 bases: TGTGCCAGCAGCGTATCGCCTGAGAACCCTGAAGCTTTCTTT.

V gene TRBV5-1 combines with J gene TRBJ2-7; the D is unclear. The V gene lost 0 bases and the J gene lost 3 bases, with 7 bases spanning the gap. CDR3 size: 13 residues. Germline V CDR1 and CDR2: SGHRS, YFSETQ. CDR3 DNA sequence: TGCGCCAGCAGCTTGGAACAGAACTACGAGCAGTACTTC. This sequence encodes CASSLEQNYEQYF.

The chain links TRBV5-3 to TRBJ1-5; 7 bases line up with TRBD1. TRBV5-3 is an ORF for which the function is uncertain. With 1 base clipped from V and 0 bases from J, the junction kept 10 bases outside the gene matches. This CDR3 comprises 18 residues. The CDR3, as DNA: TGTGCCAGAAGCTTGATTGACAGGGTGCATAATAGCAATCAGCCCCAGCATTTT. Protein product: CARSLIDRVHNSNQPQHF.

The gene calls are TRBV7-2 and TRBJ2-5; the match to TRBD2 covers 10 bases. The CDR3 spans 15 residues. The germline V gene has CDR1 SGHTA and CDR2 FQGNSA. The trim removed 5 bases at V and 1 base at J, leaving 4 bases unmatched. The CDR3 DNA is TGTGCCAGCAGCCGGACTAGCGGACCCCAAGAGACCCAGTACTTC. Translating gives CASSRTSGPQETQYF.

This clone was counted a single time. This sequence joins TRBV5-1 and TRBJ2-5, with a weak D call TRBD2 (7 bases). Germline V gene data show CDR1 as SGHRS and CDR2 as YFSETQ. The V gene lost 2 bases and the J gene lost 4 bases, with 15 bases spanning the gap. This CDR3 contains 15 residues. The CDR3 reads CASSFVYREGETQYF. The CDR3 nucleotides are TGCGCCAGCAGCTTTGTCTACAGGGAGGGAGAGACCCAGTACTTC.

The chain is built from TRBV5-1 and TRBJ2-7; weak D call: TRBD2 (6 bases). Trimming took 2 bases from V and 2 from J, leaving 11 bases between them. This CDR3 spans 14 amino acids. Germline loops: CDR1 SGHRS, CDR2 YFSETQ. CDR3: CASSLPGAAYEQYF. The CDR3 coding sequence is TGCGCCAGCAGCTTACCGGGAGCAGCCTACGAGCAGTACTTC.

The rearrangement joins TRBV11-3 to TRBJ2-3, with D maybe TRBD2 (7 bases). The CDR3 length is 15 residues. Trimming stripped 3 bases from V and 1 base from J, with 11 bases between. Germline V lookup: CDR1 SGHNT, CDR2 YENEEA. CDR3 nucleotides: TGTGCCAGCAGCTTGGGGGGGCTGGGCACAGATACGCAGTATTTT. Translation: CASSLGGLGTDTQYF. Variable domain in full (rest from reference TRBV11-3 and TRBJ2-3): EAGVVQSPRYKIIEKKQPVAFWCNPISGHNTLYWYLQNLGQGPELLIRYENEEAVDDSQLPKDRFSAERLKGVDSTLKIQPAELGDSAVYLCASSLGGLGTDTQYFGPGTRLTVL.

In this sample, this clone turned up a few times. This chain joins TRBV19 and TRBJ2-2; TRBD1 matches 12 bases. CDR3 size: 16 residues. The ends lost 2 bases at V and 5 bases at J; junction bases unmatched: 3. The germline V gene encodes CDR1 LNHDA and CDR2 SQIVND (reference sequence). The CDR3 nucleotides read TGTGCCAGTAGTATATGGGACAGGGGGCGGACCGGGGAGCTGTTTTTT. It encodes CASSIWDRGRTGELFF.

The CDR3 region is CASSLYSLTGELFF. The CDR3 coding sequence is TGTGCCAGCAGTCTATACAGTCTCACCGGGGAGCTGTTTTTT. The chain recombines TRBV28 with TRBJ2-2; D is unresolved. CDR1 is MDHEN, CDR2 SYDVKM, per germline. V lost 5 bases, J lost 4 bases, and 11 bases lay in between. The CDR3 extends over 14 amino acids.

The V gene is TRBV11-3, the J gene TRBJ1-6; TRBD1 matches 10 bases. This CDR3 region has 13 residues. From germline, CDR1 is SGHNT and CDR2 YENEEA. The J segment lost 10 bases and the V segment lost 11 bases, leaving 8 bases of the junction unmatched. In DNA form, the CDR3 reads TGTGCCGGGACAGGGGCGTCTAAATCACCCCTCCACTTT. Translation gives CAGTGASKSPLHF.

The table lists this clone with a few counts. The gene calls are TRBV6-5 and TRBJ1-5; D is uncertain. The V gene lost 6 bases and the J gene lost 6 bases, with 12 bases spanning the gap. CDR1 is MNHEY, CDR2 SVGAGI, per germline. The CDR3 has 13 amino acids. The CDR3 spells CASRIGSGQPQHF. As DNA, the CDR3 is TGTGCCAGCAGAATCGGGTCTGGTCAGCCCCAGCATTTT.

The chain has TRBV5-8 and TRBJ1-1; D gene ambiguous. The V gene lost 2 bases and the J gene lost 12 bases, with 8 bases spanning the gap. Germline CDR1 reads SGHTS; CDR2 reads YDEGEE. This CDR3 has 10 residues. The CDR3 DNA follows: TGTGCCAGCAGCTTTTTTAGCCCTTTCTTT. Its protein product is CASSFFSPFF.

The chain recombines TRBV6-6 with TRBJ2-7; 10 nucleotides align to TRBD2. The trim removed 6 bases at V and 5 bases at J, leaving 7 bases unmatched. The CDR3 is 14 residues long. The germline V gene has CDR1 MNHNY and CDR2 SVGAGI (reference sequence). The CDR3 coding sequence is TGTGCCAGCAGCCCCGGGACTAGCGCACACGAGCAGTACTTC. Its protein is CASSPGTSAHEQYF.

This clone was seen only a few times. The chain uses TRBV2 and TRBJ2-7; TRBD2 aligns across 7 bases. V trimming: 3 bases; J trimming: 3 bases; junction bases outside the gene matches: 5. The CDR3 sequence is 14 residues long. Germline V gene lookup returns CDR1 SNHLY and CDR2 FYNNEI. The DNA of the CDR3 is TGTGCCAGCAGTGAGGAGGGCGGGGGCTACGAGCAGTACTTC. Encoded protein: CASSEEGGGYEQYF. Full variable domain (rest looked up from reference TRBV2 and TRBJ2-7): EPEVTQTPSHQVTQMGQEVILRCVPISNHLYFYWYRQILGQKVEFLVSFYNNEISEKSEIFDDQFSVERPDGSNFTLKIRSTKLEDSAMYFCASSEEGGGYEQYFGPGTRLTVT.

V is TRBV7-2 and J is TRBJ2-7, with 7 bases matching TRBD2. Germline V gives CDR1 SGHTA, CDR2 FQGNSA. Losses at the gene ends were 5 bases for V and 3 bases for J; bases not matched to a gene: 4. This CDR3 region has 13 residues. CDR3 loop: CASSPSGNYEQYF. The CDR3 nucleotides are TGTGCCAGCAGCCCGAGCGGGAACTACGAGCAGTACTTC.

The V call is TRBV10-1, the J call TRBJ2-1, with TRBD2 identical over 9 bases. J gave up 11 bases and V 6 bases, and 8 bases lay outside the gene matches. This CDR3 region has 13 residues. Germline V gene lookup returns CDR1 WNHNN and CDR2 SYGVQD (reference sequence). The CDR3 DNA reads TGCGCCAGCAGCGGCTCGCGGGGGGGCCAGCAGTTCTTC. Protein: CASSGSRGGQQFF.

As concerns this clone: An end of the junction differs from the germline gene, which may be a read error. V usage is TRBV7-7 and J usage is TRBJ2-5, with D possibly TRBD1 on 5 matching bases. CDR1 and CDR2 from the germline V gene are SSHAT and FNYEAQ (reference sequence). The CDR3 loop spans 14 amino acids. The CDR3 sequence: CASSPSLNRETQYF. CDR3 in DNA: TGTGCTAGCAGCCCATCCCTAAACAGGGAGACCCAGTACTTC.

A note on this clone: The junction does not match germline at one end; this may be a read error. The rearrangement joins TRBV19 to TRBJ1-6; the match to TRBD1 covers 7 bases. This CDR3 has 13 amino acids. The germline CDR1 and CDR2 sequences are LNHDA and SQIVND (reference sequence). This CDR3 reads CASGTDYNSPLHF. CDR3 bases: TGCGCCAGTGGGACAGACTATAATTCACCCCTCCACTTT.

The V gene is TRBV7-3, the J gene TRBJ2-7, with a weak D call TRBD1 (6 bases). Germline assignment: CDR1 SGHTA and CDR2 FQGTGA. V shed 0 bases and J shed 1 base, with 7 bases lying between them. The CDR3 runs 14 residues. This CDR3 is CASSLTGASYEQYF. DNA of the CDR3: TGTGCCAGCAGCTTAACGGGGGCGTCCTACGAGCAGTACTTC.

The genes are TRBV5-1 and TRBJ2-3; 10 nucleotides align to TRBD2. Germline loops: CDR1 SGHRS, CDR2 YFSETQ. The CDR3 sequence is 17 residues long. V lost 1 base to trimming and J lost 2 bases; unmatched junction nucleotides: 7. This CDR3 is CASSLFASGGLTDTQYF. CDR3 coding DNA: TGCGCCAGCAGCTTGTTCGCTAGCGGGGGACTCACAGATACGCAGTATTTT.

The chain uses TRBV7-9 and TRBJ2-7; 8 nucleotides align to TRBD1. The CDR3 consists of 14 residues. Trimming cost V 7 bases and J 7 bases; bases outside gene matches: 12. CDR1 is SEHNR and CDR2 is FQNEAQ in the germline V gene (reference sequence). Here the CDR3 reads CASNPSGQGQEQYF. The CDR3 coding sequence is TGTGCCAGCAACCCGTCCGGACAGGGCCAGGAGCAGTACTTC.

The chain joins TRBV5-4 to TRBJ2-7; D is possibly TRBD2 (5 bases). The CDR3 sequence is 15 residues long. CDR1 and CDR2 from the germline V gene are SGHNT and YYREEE (reference sequence). The V end was cut by 4 bases, the J end by 1 base, with 15 bases between. The CDR3 reads CASSPAPGMSYEQYF. The CDR3, as DNA: TGTGCCAGCAGCCCAGCTCCGGGGATGTCCTACGAGCAGTACTTC. The entire variable domain, with the rest obtained from reference TRBV5-4 and TRBJ2-7, is as follows: ETGVTQSPTHLIKTRGQQVTLRCSSQSGHNTVSWYQQALGQGPQFIFQYYREEENGRGNFPPRFSGLQFPNYSSELNVNALELDDSALYLCASSPAPGMSYEQYFGPGTRLTVT.

The chain has TRBV10-1 and TRBJ2-1; 7 bases line up with TRBD2. Looked up from germline, CDR1 is WNHNN and CDR2 is SYGVQD (reference sequence). Germline trimming cut 8 bases from V and 6 bases from J; bases unmatched to any gene: 4. The CDR3 consists of 12 residues. The CDR3 DNA sequence: TGCGCCAGCGGGAGGGCCGTCAATGAGCAGTTCTTC. Residues: CASGRAVNEQFF.

The chain has TRBV4-1 and TRBJ1-6; D unclear. The CDR3 is made up of 17 amino acids. Trimming took off 1 base at V and 10 bases at J, with 20 bases between the two ends. Germline assignment: CDR1 MGHRA and CDR2 YSYEKL. The CDR3 DNA reads as TGCGCCAGCAGCCAAGGGCCTCACCTGGGCGAGGGATCACCCCTCCACTTT. Translated: CASSQGPHLGEGSPLHF.

J is TRBJ2-1 and V is TRBV27, with 10 bases lining up with TRBD1. Germline CDR1 MNHEY, CDR2 SMNVEV (reference sequence). V shed 2 bases, J shed 7 bases, and the junction held 5 bases outside the gene matches. The CDR3 totals 15 residues. The CDR3 coding sequence is TGTGCCAGCAGTTTAAGACAGGGGGCTTGGAATGAGCAGTTCTTC. Translation: CASSLRQGAWNEQFF.

The chain carries TRBV29-1 and TRBJ1-1, with D uncertain. Trimming removed 0 bases from V and 0 bases from J, with 8 bases in between. The CDR3 covers 14 residues. Germline V gene lookup returns CDR1 SQVTM and CDR2 ANQGSEA. The CDR3 DNA reads as TGCAGCGTTGAAGAAAGATACATGAACACTGAAGCTTTCTTT. This encodes CSVEERYMNTEAFF.

This chain links TRBV20-1 with TRBJ1-1, with 7 nucleotides matching TRBD1. The CDR3 has 11 residues. Unmatched junction bases numbered 3, after V lost 3 bases and J lost 8 bases. Germline V gives CDR1 DFQATT, CDR2 SNEGSKA (reference sequence). The chain's CDR3 is CSARKTGEAFF. The CDR3 nucleotides read TGCAGTGCTAGGAAGACAGGGGAAGCTTTCTTT.

CDR3 sequence: CASSYSSPDTEAFF. The DNA of the CDR3 is TGTGCCAGCAGTTACTCGTCCCCAGACACTGAAGCTTTCTTT. The chain carries TRBV6-5 and TRBJ1-1, with D unresolved. Germline CDR1 MNHEY, CDR2 SVGAGI. The V end lost 0 bases, the J end lost 3 bases, and 8 bases lay between the germline ends. The CDR3 is 14 residues long.

With respect to this clone: The sample contains more than one DNA sequence encoding this CDR3. The chain couples TRBV2 to TRBJ1-5; D possibly corresponds to TRBD1 (5 bases). Between the trimmed V and J ends, which lost 4 bases and 4 bases, there was a span of 8 bases. The V gene's germline CDR1 is SNHLY and CDR2 FYNNEI. CDR3 length: 13 residues. The CDR3 DNA is TGTGCCAGCAGTGCGGGGGTTAATCAGCCCCAGCATTTT. Amino acids: CASSAGVNQPQHF.

The chain recombines TRBV10-3 with TRBJ2-3; tentative D call: TRBD1 (5 bases). Germline V lookup: CDR1 ENHRY, CDR2 SYGVKD. The V gene lost 2 bases and the J gene lost 3 bases, with 12 bases spanning the gap. The CDR3 contains 15 residues. The CDR3 sequence is CAISEGGAWTDTQYF. In DNA, the CDR3 is TGTGCCATCAGTGAGGGTGGGGCTTGGACAGATACGCAGTATTTT.